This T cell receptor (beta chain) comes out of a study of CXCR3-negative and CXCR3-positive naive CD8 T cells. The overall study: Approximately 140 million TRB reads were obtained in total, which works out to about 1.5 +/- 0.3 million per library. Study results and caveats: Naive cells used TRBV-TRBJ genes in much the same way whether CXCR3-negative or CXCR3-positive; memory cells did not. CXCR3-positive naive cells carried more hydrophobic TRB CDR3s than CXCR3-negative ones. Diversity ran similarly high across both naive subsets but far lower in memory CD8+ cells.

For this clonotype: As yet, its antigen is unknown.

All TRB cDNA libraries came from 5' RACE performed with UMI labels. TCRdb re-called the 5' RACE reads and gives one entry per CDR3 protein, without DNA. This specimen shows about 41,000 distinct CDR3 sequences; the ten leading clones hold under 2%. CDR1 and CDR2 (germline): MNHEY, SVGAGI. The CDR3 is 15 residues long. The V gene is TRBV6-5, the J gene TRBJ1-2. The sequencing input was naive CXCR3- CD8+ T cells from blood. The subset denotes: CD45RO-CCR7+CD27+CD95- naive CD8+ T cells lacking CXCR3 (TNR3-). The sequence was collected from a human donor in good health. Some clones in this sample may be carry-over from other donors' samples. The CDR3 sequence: CASSYSNTGFGGYTF.